The 27 T cell receptor beta chains in this list originate from one sample, sequenced in a study of blood T cells in healthy people across ages. Next came a second PCR, run for roughly 6 to 11 cycles, which used a sample-barcoded 5' primer along with a J-beta primer mix. TCRdb called the 5' RACE reads again in MiXCR, with one record for every CDR3 protein. The table records about a million distinct CDR3 sequences, less than 45% of them present only once. Sample: blood. Receptors originate from a man younger than 30 in good health.

V is TRBV6-2 or TRBV6-3 and J is TRBJ2-7, with D perhaps TRBD2 (6 bases). CDR1 and CDR2 (germline): MNHEY, SVGEGT. The length of the CDR3 is 11 residues. V shed 11 bases and J shed 0 bases, with 8 bases lying between them. CDR3 residues: CAGGASYEQYF. The DNA of the CDR3 is TGTGCCGGCGGGGCCTCCTACGAGCAGTACTTC.

The rearrangement joins TRBV5-1 to TRBJ2-7; D unresolved. This CDR3 region has 16 residues. With 2 bases removed from V and 7 bases from J, the gap between germline ends came to 22 bases. CDR1 and CDR2 from the germline V gene are SGHRS and YFSETQ. Written as DNA, the CDR3 is TGCGCCAGCAGCTTACGCGGCGGCGGATCCTACAATGAGCAGTACTTC. Its protein product is CASSLRGGGSYNEQYF.

The V and J genes are TRBV10-3 and TRBJ1-2; possibly TRBD1 for D (5 bases). The V end was cut by 5 bases, the J end by 10 bases, with 14 bases between. Germline CDR1 is ENHRY and CDR2 is SYGVKD. The CDR3 is made up of 12 amino acids. CDR3 nucleotides: TGTGCCATCAGTAGGGACGACGGTGACTACACCTTC. Encoded protein: CAISRDDGDYTF.

This clonotype has just a few counts. The gene calls are TRBV5-1 and TRBJ2-1, with TRBD2 identical over 11 bases. This CDR3 comprises 16 residues. J lost 2 bases, V lost 1 base, and 2 bases had no gene match. Germline-derived CDR1 and CDR2 are SGHRS and YFSETQ. CDR3 region: CASSLFSGGAYNEQFF. CDR3 bases: TGCGCCAGCAGCTTGTTTAGCGGGGGGGCCTACAATGAGCAGTTCTTC. Based on the CDR3 plus reference TRBV5-1 and TRBJ2-1, the full variable domain is KAGVTQTPRYLIKTRGQQVTLSCSPISGHRSVSWYQQTPGQGLQFLFEYFSETQRNKGNFPGRFSGRQFSNSRSEMNVSTLELGDSALYLCASSLFSGGAYNEQFFGPGTRLTVL.

This clonotype came up a few times. The chain has TRBV4-2 and TRBJ1-4; D is perhaps TRBD1 (5 bases). Germline CDR1 LGHNA, CDR2 YNFKEQ. The length of the CDR3 is 16 residues. The V end lost 3 bases, the J end lost 3 bases, and 14 bases lay between the germline ends. As DNA, the CDR3 is TGTGCCAGCAGCCAGCCGCGGGGGTCGCCTAATGAAAAACTGTTTTTT. As protein: CASSQPRGSPNEKLFF.

This clonotype was detected only a few times. V and J are TRBV6-5 and TRBJ2-1; 12 positions match TRBD2. CDR1 and CDR2 (germline): MNHEY, SVGAGI. The CDR3 is 16 residues long. The V and J ends lost 5 bases and 6 bases, in that order; junction bases with no gene match: 8. Here the CDR3 DNA reads TGTGCCAGCAGTCGTCAGACTAGCGGGGGCCTCAATGAGCAGTTCTTC. This encodes CASSRQTSGGLNEQFF.

This clonotype was seen at least ten times. The CDR3, as DNA: TGCAGTGCTCGTGGGGGGCTTGGGAGCTCCTACGAGCAGTACTTC. This codes for CSARGGLGSSYEQYF. The rearrangement links TRBV20-1 to TRBJ2-7; D could derive from TRBD1 or TRBD2 (6 bases each). V lost 5 bases to trimming and J lost 0 bases, with 17 bases between them. This CDR3 spans 15 amino acids. The germline gives CDR1 DFQATT, CDR2 SNEGSKA (reference sequence).

The rearrangement uses TRBV6-1 and TRBJ2-2; D possibly corresponds to TRBD1 (6 bases). The CDR3 loop spans 17 amino acids. V lost 5 bases, J lost 0 bases, and 16 bases lay in between. Germline V gene data show CDR1 as MNHNS and CDR2 as SASEGT. The CDR3 nucleotides are TGTGCCAGCAGTCACAGGGCCTCAATCTCGAACACCGGGGAGCTGTTTTTT. Residues: CASSHRASISNTGELFF.

The rearrangement joins TRBV5-8 to TRBJ2-7, with 10 bases aligning to TRBD1. Judging by the DNA end, TRBJ2-5 fits better; the J call may be wrong. The length of the CDR3 is 17 residues. The germline gives CDR1 SGHTS, CDR2 YDEGEE. This chain's CDR3 is CASKAGTGVLRQETQYF. CDR3 in DNA: TGTGCCAGCAAAGCTGGGACAGGGGTGCTTAGGCAAGAGACCCAGTACTTC.

This chain joins TRBV5-4 and TRBJ2-1, with no clear D. The end of the DNA aligns better with TRBJ2-7, so the J call may be wrong. CDR3 length: 16 residues. From germline, CDR1 is SGHNT and CDR2 YYREEE (reference sequence). CDR3 protein: CASSAPGTHPYNEQYF. The DNA for the CDR3 is TGTGCCAGCAGCGCCCCGGGTACACACCCCTACAATGAGCAGTACTTC.

The rearrangement joins TRBV7-9 to TRBJ1-2; D may be TRBD1 (5 bases). The germline V gene encodes CDR1 SEHNR and CDR2 FQNEAQ (reference sequence). This CDR3 is 14 amino acids long. V was clipped by 2 bases and J by 6 bases, with 13 bases between them. This CDR3 reads CASSLPKQADGYTF. CDR3 sequence (DNA): TGTGCCAGCAGCTTACCCAAACAGGCGGATGGCTACACCTTC.

This clonotype was counted between two and nine times. J is TRBJ1-1 and V is TRBV12-3 or TRBV12-4; D gene ambiguous. The CDR3 spans 13 residues. Trimming removed 4 bases from V and 1 base from J, with 7 bases in between. Here the CDR3 reads CASSSTTNTEAFF. Here the CDR3 DNA reads TGTGCCAGCAGTTCGACGACGAACACTGAAGCTTTCTTT.

V gene TRBV20-1 combines with J gene TRBJ1-2, with TRBD1 matching 7 bases. This CDR3 is built from 13 residues. Trimming took 4 bases from V and 3 from J; bases not matched to a gene: 5. Germline V gives CDR1 DFQATT, CDR2 SNEGSKA (reference sequence). The CDR3 here is CSANGQDHYGYTF. The DNA of the CDR3 is TGCAGTGCTAACGGACAGGACCACTATGGCTACACCTTC.

This chain uses TRBV10-3 with TRBJ2-1; 11 bases are a match to TRBD2. Germline CDR1 ENHRY, CDR2 SYGVKD. V was pared by 6 bases and J by 5 bases, with 3 bases of the junction left unmatched. CDR3 length: 14 amino acids. The CDR3 region is CAIRLTSGDNEQFF. The CDR3 bases are TGTGCCATCAGACTGACTAGCGGGGACAATGAGCAGTTCTTC.

The sample holds a few counts of this clonotype. The chain couples TRBV4-3 to TRBJ2-3; D possibly corresponds to TRBD2 (6 bases). This CDR3 is built from 15 residues. In germline, CDR1 is LGHNA, CDR2 YSLEER. The V and J ends lost 1 base and 2 bases respectively, with 10 bases between them. This chain's CDR3 is CASSQAGTFTDTQYF. The CDR3, as DNA: TGCGCCAGCAGCCAAGCGGGGACTTTCACAGATACGCAGTATTTT.

The chain uses TRBV20-1 and TRBJ1-6; D gene uncertain. V was pared by 4 bases and J by 7 bases, with 14 bases between. The germline CDR1 and CDR2 sequences are DFQATT and SNEGSKA (reference sequence). CDR3 length: 14 residues. This CDR3 reads CSAIFPYSNSPLHF. CDR3 nucleotide sequence: TGCAGTGCTATCTTTCCATACAGCAATTCACCCCTCCACTTT.

This rearrangement joins TRBV6-5 to TRBJ2-2, with TRBD1 identical over 7 bases. V lost 7 bases, J lost 4 bases, and 12 bases stayed unmatched. CDR1 is MNHEY and CDR2 is SVGAGI in the germline V gene. CDR3 size: 16 residues. The CDR3 region is CASTLLGQETTGELFF. DNA for the CDR3: TGTGCCAGCACTTTGCTTGGACAGGAGACCACCGGGGAGCTGTTTTTT.

J is TRBJ2-5 and V is TRBV12-3 or TRBV12-4; 7 nucleotides align to TRBD1. CDR3 length: 15 residues. V trimming: 10 bases; J trimming: 11 bases; junction bases outside the gene matches: 22. The CDR3 is CATLDGTESYNEQYF. The CDR3 nucleotides read TGTGCCACCTTAGATGGGACAGAGAGTTACAATGAGCAGTACTTC.

There are a few counts of this clonotype. V is TRBV11-2 and J is TRBJ1-5, with D maybe TRBD1 (5 bases). Trimming took 0 bases from V and 9 from J, leaving 15 bases between them. From germline, CDR1 is SGHAT and CDR2 FQNNGV. This CDR3 is built from 15 residues. As DNA, the CDR3 is TGTGCCAGCAGCTTAGATGCGGGGGGGTATCGGCCCCAGCATTTT. Amino acids: CASSLDAGGYRPQHF. Full variable domain (missing parts from reference TRBV11-2 and TRBJ1-5): EAGVAQSPRYKIIEKRQSVAFWCNPISGHATLYWYQQILGQGPKLLIQFQNNGVVDDSQLPKDRFSAERLKGVDSTLKIQPAKLEDSAVYLCASSLDAGGYRPQHFGDGTRLSIL.

V usage is TRBV6-5 and J usage is TRBJ1-1, with 7 nucleotides matching TRBD1. Looked up from germline, CDR1 is MNHEY and CDR2 is SVGAGI. Losses at the gene ends were 5 bases for V and 6 bases for J; bases not matched to a gene: 9. This CDR3 is built from 14 residues. Here the CDR3 DNA reads TGTGCCAGCAGTATCGGGTACAGGGGAGCTGAAGCTTTCTTT. Translation gives CASSIGYRGAEAFF.

The chain carries TRBV5-1 and TRBJ2-3, with 9 bases identical to TRBD1. In germline, CDR1 is SGHRS, CDR2 YFSETQ. Trimming cost V 0 bases and J 3 bases; bases outside gene matches: 2. This CDR3 is built from 15 residues. The CDR3 protein is CASSLDRGQTDTQYF. Here the CDR3 DNA reads TGCGCCAGCAGCTTGGACAGGGGGCAAACAGATACGCAGTATTTT.

The chain recombines TRBV20-1 with TRBJ2-3; 8 positions match TRBD2. Germline trimming cut 4 bases from V and 0 bases from J; bases unmatched to any gene: 6. Germline CDR1 reads DFQATT; CDR2 reads SNEGSKA (reference sequence). CDR3 length: 15 residues. DNA of the CDR3: TGCAGTGCTACCCCACTAGCGGTTAGCACAGATACGCAGTATTTT. This codes for CSATPLAVSTDTQYF.

The genes are TRBV7-3 and TRBJ1-3, with a possible D match to TRBD1 (5 bases). The CDR3 is 12 amino acids. V lost 6 bases, J lost 2 bases, and 5 bases lay in between. Germline assignment: CDR1 SGHTA and CDR2 FQGTGA. In nucleotides, the CDR3 is TGTGCCAGCAGGGGGGCTGGAAACACCATATATTTT. It specifies CASRGAGNTIYF.

The chain uses TRBV5-1 and TRBJ1-1; the D gene is possibly TRBD1 (5 bases). Germline loops: CDR1 SGHRS, CDR2 YFSETQ. The CDR3 consists of 14 residues. Trimming stripped 3 bases from V and 0 bases from J, with 9 bases between. The CDR3 DNA reads as TGCGCCAGCAGCTCGGACACCCTGAACACTGAAGCTTTCTTT. This codes for CASSSDTLNTEAFF.

This clonotype was recorded a few times. The chain uses TRBV10-3 and TRBJ1-5, with D possibly matching TRBD1 (5 bases). Trimming shortened V by 9 bases and J by 6 bases, and 15 bases separated the two germline ends. Germline lookup yields CDR1 ENHRY and CDR2 SYGVKD. This CDR3 contains 13 residues. The DNA of the CDR3 is TGTGCCATTTGGGACGGCGGGGGTCAGCCCCAGCATTTT. This gives the protein CAIWDGGGQPQHF.

The chain uses TRBV10-3 and TRBJ2-3; 8 bases agree with TRBD2. Losses at the gene ends were 6 bases for V and 0 bases for J; bases not matched to a gene: 14. This CDR3 spans 18 amino acids. Germline lookup yields CDR1 ENHRY and CDR2 SYGVKD. The CDR3 protein is CAIRPYGSGVASTDTQYF. The CDR3 region has the DNA TGTGCCATCAGACCTTATGGTAGCGGGGTTGCTAGCACAGATACGCAGTATTTT.

About this clonotype itself: The junction does not match germline at one end; this may be a read error. The chain employs TRBV6-2 or TRBV6-3 and TRBJ2-1; D may be TRBD1 (6 bases). CDR3 length: 16 residues. CDR1 is MNHEY and CDR2 is SVGEGT in the germline V gene. The chain's CDR3 is CASRRQANYGYTEQFF. DNA for the CDR3: TGTGCCAGCAGGCGACAGGCAAACTATGGCTACACTGAGCAGTTCTTC.